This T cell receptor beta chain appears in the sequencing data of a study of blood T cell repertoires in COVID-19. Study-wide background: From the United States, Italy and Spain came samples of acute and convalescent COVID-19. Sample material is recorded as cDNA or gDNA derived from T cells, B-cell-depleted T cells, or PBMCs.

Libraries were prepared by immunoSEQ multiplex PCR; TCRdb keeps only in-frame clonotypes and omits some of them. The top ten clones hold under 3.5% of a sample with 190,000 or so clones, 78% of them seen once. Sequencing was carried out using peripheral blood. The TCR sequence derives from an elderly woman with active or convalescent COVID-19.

CDR3 sequence: CASSSVETQYF. DNA for the CDR3: TGTGCCAGCAGCTCCGTAGAGACCCAGTACTTC. J is TRBJ2-5 and V is TRBV7-8; D unresolved. V gave up 4 bases and J gave up 4 bases, with 4 bases separating them. The germline gives CDR1 SGHVS, CDR2 FQNEAQ. This CDR3 spans 11 amino acids.